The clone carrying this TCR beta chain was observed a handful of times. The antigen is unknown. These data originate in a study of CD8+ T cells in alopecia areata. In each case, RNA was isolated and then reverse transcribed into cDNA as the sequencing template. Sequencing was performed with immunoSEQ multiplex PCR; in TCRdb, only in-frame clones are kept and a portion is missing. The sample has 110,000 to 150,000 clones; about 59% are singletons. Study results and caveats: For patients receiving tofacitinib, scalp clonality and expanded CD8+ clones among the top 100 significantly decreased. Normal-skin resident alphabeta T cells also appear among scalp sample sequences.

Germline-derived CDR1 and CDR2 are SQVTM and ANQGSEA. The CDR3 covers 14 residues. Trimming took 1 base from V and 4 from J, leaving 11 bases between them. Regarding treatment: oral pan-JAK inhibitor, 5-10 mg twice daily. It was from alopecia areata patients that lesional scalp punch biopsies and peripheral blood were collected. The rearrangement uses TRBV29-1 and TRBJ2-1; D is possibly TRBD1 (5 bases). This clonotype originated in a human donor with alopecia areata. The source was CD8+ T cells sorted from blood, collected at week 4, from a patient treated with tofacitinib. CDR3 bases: TGCAGCGTTGAAGTGCAGGGAACATACAATGAGCAGTTCTTC. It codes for CSVEVQGTYNEQFF.